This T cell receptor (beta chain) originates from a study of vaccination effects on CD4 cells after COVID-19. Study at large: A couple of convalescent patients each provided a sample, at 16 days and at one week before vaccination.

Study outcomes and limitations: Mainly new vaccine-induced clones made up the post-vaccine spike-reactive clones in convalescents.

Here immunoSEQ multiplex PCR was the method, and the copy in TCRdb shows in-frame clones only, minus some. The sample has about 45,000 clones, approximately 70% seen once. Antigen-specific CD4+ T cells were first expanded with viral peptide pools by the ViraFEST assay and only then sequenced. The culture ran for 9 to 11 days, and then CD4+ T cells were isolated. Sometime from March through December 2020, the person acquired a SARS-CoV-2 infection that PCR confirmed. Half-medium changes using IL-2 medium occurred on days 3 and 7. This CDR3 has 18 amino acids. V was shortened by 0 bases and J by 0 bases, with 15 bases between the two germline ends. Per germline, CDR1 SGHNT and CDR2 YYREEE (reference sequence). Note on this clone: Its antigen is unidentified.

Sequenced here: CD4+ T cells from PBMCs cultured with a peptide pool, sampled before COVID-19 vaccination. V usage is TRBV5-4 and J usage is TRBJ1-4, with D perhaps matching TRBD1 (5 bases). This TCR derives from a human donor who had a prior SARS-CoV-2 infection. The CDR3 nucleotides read TGTGCCAGCAGCTTGGTCCAGGGCGCGGAATCAACTAATGAAAAACTGTTTTTT. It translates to CASSLVQGAESTNEKLFF. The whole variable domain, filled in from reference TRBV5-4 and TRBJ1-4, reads ETGVTQSPTHLIKTRGQQVTLRCSSQSGHNTVSWYQQALGQGPQFIFQYYREEENGRGNFPPRFSGLQFPNYSSELNVNALELDDSALYLCASSLVQGAESTNEKLFFGSGTQLSVL.